The 17 T cell receptor beta chains below all came from one sample that was sequenced in a study of blood T cells in healthy people across ages. The use of a sample-barcoded 5' primer and a J-beta primer mix characterized a second PCR of roughly 7 to 12 cycles. In TCRdb, the 5' RACE reads were re-called with MiXCR into one record per CDR3 protein. The table records about 800,000 distinct CDR3 sequences, 25% of them present only once. A further study also used this sample, focusing on T cells of mothers and their children.

Sequencing was performed on blood. Receptors were obtained from a boy aged 10-17 years in good health.

This chain connects TRBV6-5 to TRBJ2-5; D could derive from TRBD1 or TRBD2 (5 bases each). Germline V gene sequence: CDR1 MNHEY, CDR2 SVGAGI. Trimming took off 4 bases at V and 9 bases at J, with 21 bases between the two ends. The CDR3 spans 15 residues. CDR3 amino acids: CASSSFSSGPSAQYF. The CDR3 DNA sequence: TGTGCCAGCAGTTCGTTCTCCTCGGGACCTTCGGCCCAGTACTTC.

This sequence joins TRBV4-2 and TRBJ2-7, with 8 positions matching TRBD2. The V segment lost 0 bases and the J segment 1 base; nucleotides outside the gene matches: 5. Germline V CDR1 and CDR2: LGHNA, YNFKEQ. The CDR3 contains 16 residues. Here the CDR3 reads CASSQEGTSGSYEQYF. As DNA, the CDR3 is TGTGCCAGCAGCCAAGAGGGTACTAGCGGATCCTACGAGCAGTACTTC.

The chain is built from TRBV7-2 and TRBJ2-1, with a weak D call TRBD1 (6 bases). The CDR3 runs 16 residues. Looked up from germline, CDR1 is SGHTA and CDR2 is FQGNSA. Trimming shortened V by 1 base and J by 4 bases, and 14 bases separated the two germline ends. The CDR3 DNA sequence: TGTGCCAGCAGCTTAGATCTGGTGGGGGCGTACAATGAGCAGTTCTTC. It specifies CASSLDLVGAYNEQFF.

This clonotype was observed a single time. The chain uses TRBV12-3 or TRBV12-4 and TRBJ1-2; no clear D. The V and J ends lost 6 bases and 4 bases respectively, with 12 bases between them. The CDR3 contains 13 residues. CDR3 sequence (DNA): TGTGCCAGCAGGAACTCGGGGATCTATGGCTACACCTTC. It encodes CASRNSGIYGYTF.

This clonotype was picked up a small number of times. J is TRBJ2-5 and V is TRBV7-9; D might be TRBD1 (6 bases). The last part of the DNA fits TRBJ2-7 better; the J call may be wrong. Germline V lookup: CDR1 SEHNR, CDR2 FQNEAQ (reference sequence). There are 14 residues in the CDR3. The CDR3 nucleotides read TGTGCCAGCACCGCCGTGGGGGCTGGCGACGAGCAGTACTTC. Protein sequence: CASTAVGAGDEQYF.

This clonotype was counted many times. The chain recombines TRBV29-1 with TRBJ2-7; D gene ambiguous. This CDR3 has 11 residues. Germline V lookup: CDR1 SQVTM, CDR2 ANQGSEA. V lost 6 bases to trimming and J lost 4 bases, with 10 bases between them. The CDR3 sequence: CSVAVGYEQYF. The CDR3 DNA sequence: TGCAGCGTCGCCGTGGGGTACGAGCAGTACTTC.

This clonotype was recorded a few times. The chain recombines TRBV4-3 with TRBJ1-1; unclear D gene. Germline CDR1 is LGHNA and CDR2 is YSLEER. CDR3 size: 15 residues. V shed 0 bases and J shed 0 bases, with 8 bases lying between them. In nucleotides, the CDR3 is TGCGCCAGCAGCCAAGAGAAGGATCTGAACACTGAAGCTTTCTTT. Protein product: CASSQEKDLNTEAFF.

This clonotype appeared a few times. The chain has TRBV12-3 or TRBV12-4 and TRBJ2-3; 11 bases align to TRBD1. CDR3 length: 17 amino acids. Trimming removed 5 bases from V and 3 bases from J; junction bases left unmatched: 10. The CDR3 bases are TGTGCCAGCAGTCAGATACGGCGGGACAGGGGGACAGATACGCAGTATTTT. Encoded protein: CASSQIRRDRGTDTQYF.

The chain employs TRBV27 and TRBJ2-5; no reliable D call. V lost 3 bases and J lost 5, with 13 bases in between. This CDR3 is built from 14 residues. Germline loops: CDR1 MNHEY, CDR2 SMNVEV (reference sequence). CDR3 DNA: TGTGCCAGCAGTTTGGTCTTCGGTGGGGAGACCCAGTACTTC. It specifies CASSLVFGGETQYF.

The V gene is TRBV7-8, the J gene TRBJ2-1, with no clear D. Germline lookup yields CDR1 SGHVS and CDR2 FQNEAQ. Trimming took off 5 bases at V and 0 bases at J, with 14 bases between the two ends. The CDR3 covers 16 residues. The CDR3 DNA sequence: TGTGCCAGCAGCATTCTCCCCCAGAACTCCTACAATGAGCAGTTCTTC. Protein: CASSILPQNSYNEQFF.

Only a few counts were recorded for this clonotype. The V call is TRBV15, the J call TRBJ2-3, with TRBD2 identical over 10 bases. The CDR3 contains 15 residues. Germline V gene lookup returns CDR1 LNHNV and CDR2 YYDKDF (reference sequence). V lost 2 bases, J lost 2 bases, and 1 base stayed unmatched. In DNA, the CDR3 is TGTGCCACCAGCAGAAGCGGGGGGGCCACAGATACGCAGTATTTT. It specifies CATSRSGGATDTQYF.

V usage is TRBV28 and J usage is TRBJ2-1; TRBD1 aligns across 11 bases. CDR3 size: 17 residues. Germline CDR1 MDHEN, CDR2 SYDVKM. V trimming: 6 bases; J trimming: 7 bases; junction bases outside the gene matches: 14. CDR3: CASRAYGTGGGLNEQFF. The CDR3 coding sequence is TGTGCCAGCAGAGCCTACGGGACAGGGGGTGGGTTGAATGAGCAGTTCTTC.

This clonotype was found a few times. The rearrangement uses TRBV5-1 and TRBJ2-7; D gene unclear. The CDR3 has 12 residues. V lost 4 bases and J 5 bases, leaving 10 bases between the germline ends. Germline lookup yields CDR1 SGHRS and CDR2 YFSETQ. Written as DNA, the CDR3 is TGCGCCAGCAGCCTACCCGCTAACGAGCAGTACTTC. It encodes CASSLPANEQYF.

This chain connects TRBV7-2 to TRBJ2-7, with D possibly called TRBD1 or TRBD2 (6 bases each). The V end was cut by 5 bases, the J end by 4 bases, with 15 bases between. The CDR3 is made up of 14 amino acids. Germline V gene data show CDR1 as SGHTA and CDR2 as FQGNSA. In DNA form, the CDR3 reads TGTGCCAGCAGCCAGTGGGGGGCTCTTTACGAGCAGTACTTC. Translated: CASSQWGALYEQYF. Full variable domain (missing parts from reference TRBV7-2 and TRBJ2-7): GAGVSQSPSNKVTEKGKDVELRCDPISGHTALYWYRQSLGQGLEFLIYFQGNSAPDKSGLPSDRFSAERTGGSVSTLTIQRTQQEDSAVYLCASSQWGALYEQYFGPGTRLTVT.

Comment on this clonotype: The junction departs from the called germline gene at one end, perhaps through a read error. V and J are TRBV7-2 and TRBJ2-7; 8 bases align to TRBD1. Germline V gives CDR1 SGHTA, CDR2 FQGNSA. The CDR3 consists of 14 residues. The CDR3 here is CASSSRDRIYEQHF. The CDR3 region has the DNA TGTGCCAGCAGCTCCCGGGACAGGATCTACGAGCAGCACTTC.

The table lists this clonotype with a count of one. This rearrangement joins TRBV13 to TRBJ1-2, with 7 nucleotides matching TRBD1. CDR1 is PRHDT and CDR2 is FYEKMQ in the germline V gene (reference sequence). V shed 4 bases and J 1 base; nucleotides not matched to a gene: 12. The CDR3 is 17 residues long. The CDR3 region is CASSSRPRDSVNYGYTF. The CDR3 coding sequence is TGTGCCAGCAGCTCCCGGCCGAGGGACAGTGTTAACTATGGCTACACCTTC.

The genes are TRBV3-1 and TRBJ2-4; 7 nucleotides align to TRBD2. CDR3 size: 16 residues. J gave up 3 bases and V 2 bases, and 7 bases lay outside the gene matches. The germline gives CDR1 LGHDT, CDR2 YNNKEL (reference sequence). CDR3 sequence reads: CASSQRAGPGKNIQYF. DNA for the CDR3: TGTGCCAGCAGCCAAAGAGCGGGACCTGGCAAAAACATTCAGTACTTC. Supplemented by reference TRBV3-1 and TRBJ2-4, the full variable domain reads DTAVSQTPKYLVTQMGNDKSIKCEQNLGHDTMYWYKQDSKKFLKIMFSYNNKELIINETVPNRFSPKSPDKAHLNLHINSLELGDSAVYFCASSQRAGPGKNIQYFGAGTRLSVL.